Each of the 21 T cell receptor beta chains below was sequenced from the same sample in a study of Ad26.COV2.S vaccination and SARS-CoV-2 variants. Treatment denoted: roughly 20 received Ad26.COV2.S at low or high dose, single or two shots; about 5 received placebo; per-sample allocation not given. Day 63 following the first vaccine or placebo injection was when the samples were taken. Libraries were prepared by immunoSEQ multiplex PCR; TCRdb keeps only in-frame clonotypes and omits some of them. This table holds 350,000 to 400,000 clones, less than 90% found once. The sample was peripheral blood, taken in a trial of Ad26.COV2.S vaccine versus placebo. These receptors were obtained from a person between 18 and 65 years old who received the Ad26.COV2.S COVID-19 vaccine or a placebo.

DNA of the CDR3: TGTGCCAGCAGCTTACGGACAGACAGCCAGCCCCAGCATTTT. Its protein is CASSLRTDSQPQHF. This chain connects TRBV5-5 to TRBJ1-5; tentatively, D is TRBD1 (6 bases). Trimming took 2 bases from V and 7 from J, leaving 13 bases between them. CDR1 is SGHKS and CDR2 is YYEKEE in the germline V gene (reference sequence). The CDR3 loop spans 14 amino acids.

The rearrangement uses TRBV7-8 and TRBJ1-4; D is perhaps TRBD1 (6 bases). V lost 5 bases and J lost 1, with 11 bases in between. The length of the CDR3 is 15 residues. Germline CDR1 SGHVS, CDR2 FQNEAQ. CDR3 sequence: CASSKRGGTNEKLFF. The CDR3 DNA reads as TGTGCCAGCAGCAAGCGAGGGGGAACTAATGAAAAACTGTTTTTT.

The chain employs TRBV28 and TRBJ2-7, with unresolved D. The CDR3 is 11 amino acids. Germline CDR1 MDHEN, CDR2 SYDVKM. Between the trimmed V and J ends, which lost 5 bases and 6 bases, there was a span of 8 bases. The CDR3 DNA reads TGTGCCAGCAGTCTCTACGGCGAGCAGTACTTC. This encodes CASSLYGEQYF.

CDR3 sequence reads: CASSQVVGASLEAFF. DNA of the CDR3: TGCGCCAGCAGCCAAGTTGTAGGCGCGAGTCTTGAAGCTTTCTTT. The J gene is TRBJ1-1, the V gene TRBV4-1; D ambiguous. The germline CDR1 and CDR2 sequences are MGHRA and YSYEKL. V was cut by 1 base and J by 7 bases, with 16 bases left in between. The CDR3 is 15 residues long.

To note about this clone: A junction boundary mismatches the germline segment, possibly from a read error. The chain joins TRBV7-2 to TRBJ1-6, with TRBD1 matching over 11 bases. This CDR3 comprises 20 residues. Germline lookup yields CDR1 SGHTA and CDR2 FQGNSA. CDR3 loop: CASSLARTGGDGKGGSPLHF. The CDR3 DNA reads TGTGCCAGCAGCCTAGCCCGGACAGGGGGCGATGGAAAGGGGGGATCACCCCTCCACTTT. The full variable domain, completed using reference TRBV7-2 and TRBJ1-6, is GAGVSQSPSNKVTEKGKDVELRCDPISGHTALYWYRQSLGQGLEFLIYFQGNSAPDKSGLPSDRFSAERTGGSVSTLTIQRTQQEDSAVYLCASSLARTGGDGKGGSPLHFGNGTRLTVT.

The chain carries TRBV5-1 and TRBJ2-7; 9 bases are a match to TRBD1. Germline CDR1 and CDR2: SGHRS and YFSETQ. V lost 4 bases to trimming and J lost 2 bases; unmatched junction nucleotides: 7. This CDR3 spans 15 amino acids. CDR3 DNA sequence: TGCGCCAGCAGCCGCACAGGGGGCGATACCTACGAGCAGTACTTC. Protein sequence: CASSRTGGDTYEQYF. The whole variable domain, remainder taken from reference TRBV5-1 and TRBJ2-7, is KAGVTQTPRYLIKTRGQQVTLSCSPISGHRSVSWYQQTPGQGLQFLFEYFSETQRNKGNFPGRFSGRQFSNSRSEMNVSTLELGDSALYLCASSRTGGDTYEQYFGPGTRLTVT.

The chain links TRBV14 to TRBJ1-2, with D maybe TRBD1 (6 bases). The CDR3 covers 15 residues. The germline CDR1 and CDR2 sequences are SGHDN and FVKESK. V lost 0 bases to trimming and J lost 5 bases, with 13 bases between them. This chain's CDR3 is CASSQERTDLYGYTF. The CDR3 bases are TGTGCCAGCAGCCAAGAAAGGACAGACCTTTATGGCTACACCTTC.

This chain uses TRBV30 with TRBJ1-3, with 7 bases lining up with TRBD1. V shed 2 bases, J shed 0 bases, and the junction held 7 bases outside the gene matches. Per germline, CDR1 GTSNPN and CDR2 SVGIG (reference sequence). This CDR3 comprises 16 residues. The CDR3 DNA sequence: TGTGCCTGGAGTCGAGGGTGGACAGGCTCTGGAAACACCATATATTTT. As protein: CAWSRGWTGSGNTIYF. Looking up the rest from reference TRBV30 and TRBJ1-3 gives the full variable domain: SQTIHQWPATLVQPVGSPLSLECTVEGTSNPNLYWYRQAAGRGLQLLFYSVGIGQISSEVPQNLSASRPQDRQFILSSKKLLLSDSGFYLCAWSRGWTGSGNTIYFGEGSWLTVV.

The chain links TRBV2 to TRBJ1-3, with unresolved D. The V gene lost 6 bases and the J gene lost 3 bases, with 6 bases spanning the gap. This CDR3 is built from 12 residues. The germline gives CDR1 SNHLY, CDR2 FYNNEI. This CDR3 reads CASSVGGNTIYF. DNA for the CDR3: TGTGCCAGCAGCGTAGGTGGAAACACCATATATTTT.

The chain employs TRBV6-2 or TRBV6-3 and TRBJ1-3, with 7 positions matching TRBD1. V dropped 6 bases and J dropped 2; count of bases not matched to a gene: 4. This CDR3 spans 14 amino acids. Germline lookup yields CDR1 MNHEY and CDR2 SVGEGT. CDR3 in DNA: TGTGCCAGCAGCTCCGGGACAGCTGGAAACACCATATATTTT. This gives the protein CASSSGTAGNTIYF.

The chain recombines TRBV3-1 (or the pseudogene TRBV3-2) with TRBJ2-7, with D maybe TRBD2 (6 bases). The CDR3 runs to 16 residues. CDR1 is LGHDT and CDR2 is YNNKEL in the germline V gene (reference sequence). Trimming removed 0 bases at V and 3 bases at J, with 15 bases between. The CDR3 is CASSQESGTGGYEQYF. CDR3 nucleotide sequence: TGTGCCAGCAGCCAAGAGAGTGGCACCGGGGGCTACGAGCAGTACTTC.

The rearrangement links TRBV7-8 to TRBJ2-3; D ambiguous. Trimming took 1 base from V and 4 from J, leaving 6 bases between them. Looked up from germline, CDR1 is SGHVS and CDR2 is FQNEAQ. The CDR3 is 13 amino acids. CDR3 protein: CASSLEAADTQYF. Written as DNA, the CDR3 is TGTGCCAGCAGCTTAGAGGCTGCAGATACGCAGTATTTT.

This sequence joins TRBV4-3 and TRBJ2-6; 10 bases match TRBD2. J gave up 0 bases and V 0 bases, and 11 bases lay outside the gene matches. The CDR3 length is 21 residues. Germline V gene lookup returns CDR1 LGHNA and CDR2 YSLEER. CDR3 region: CASSQDPPGLAGDSGANVLTF. The CDR3 nucleotides are TGCGCCAGCAGCCAAGACCCCCCAGGGCTAGCGGGGGACTCTGGGGCCAACGTCCTGACTTTC.

This rearrangement joins TRBV5-1 to TRBJ2-3, with D unclear. The CDR3 has 13 residues. V was cut by 3 bases and J by 0 bases, with 5 bases left in between. CDR1 SGHRS and CDR2 YFSETQ come from the germline V gene. CDR3 in DNA: TGCGCCAGCAGCTCTTCTAGCACAGATACGCAGTATTTT. Translated, it gives CASSSSSTDTQYF.

V usage is TRBV10-3 and J usage is TRBJ1-2; no clear D. The germline CDR1 and CDR2 sequences are ENHRY and SYGVKD. The V end lost 0 bases, the J end lost 14 bases, and 13 bases lay between the germline ends. The CDR3 runs 12 residues. CDR3 region: CAISESDKSPTF. The CDR3 region has the DNA TGTGCCATCAGTGAGTCGGATAAGTCCCCTACCTTC.

The chain links TRBV6-5 to TRBJ2-2, with TRBD1 identical over 10 bases. This CDR3 region has 14 residues. J lost 5 bases, V lost 8 bases, and 5 bases had no gene match. Germline V gene sequence: CDR1 MNHEY, CDR2 SVGAGI. The CDR3 is CASRDRGSTGELFF. Written as DNA, the CDR3 is TGTGCCAGCCGGGACAGGGGTTCTACCGGGGAGCTGTTTTTT.

On this clone: Other DNA sequences from this sample encode an identical CDR3 as well. This chain connects TRBV6-5 to TRBJ2-1; D uncertain. This CDR3 spans 14 amino acids. The V end was cut by 4 bases, the J end by 0 bases, with 7 bases between. The germline V gene encodes CDR1 MNHEY and CDR2 SVGAGI. The CDR3 nucleotides read TGTGCCAGCAGTTCGGGTAGCTCCTACAATGAGCAGTTCTTC. It translates to CASSSGSSYNEQFF.

The chain recombines TRBV7-2 with TRBJ1-5, with a possible D match to TRBD1 (6 bases). This CDR3 has 15 residues. Germline values: CDR1 SGHTA, CDR2 FQGNSA. With 5 bases removed from V and 6 bases from J, the gap between germline ends came to 17 bases. The CDR3 DNA reads as TGTGCCAGCAGCCCGTCCGGGGGGGCAGGTCAGCCCCAGCATTTT. Its translation: CASSPSGGAGQPQHF. The variable domain in full, completed from reference TRBV7-2 and TRBJ1-5, reads GAGVSQSPSNKVTEKGKDVELRCDPISGHTALYWYRQSLGQGLEFLIYFQGNSAPDKSGLPSDRFSAERTGGSVSTLTIQRTQQEDSAVYLCASSPSGGAGQPQHFGDGTRLSIL.

The chain joins TRBV4-3 to TRBJ1-2; no definite D call. V was pared by 0 bases and J by 4 bases, with 9 bases between. The CDR3 loop spans 14 amino acids. Germline CDR1 reads LGHNA; CDR2 reads YSLEER. The CDR3 bases are TGCGCCAGCAGCCAAGAAGCAGGAACCTATGGCTACACCTTC. The encoded protein is CASSQEAGTYGYTF.

The chain has TRBV6-5 and TRBJ2-1, with 8 bases lining up with TRBD2. V lost 6 bases and J lost 3; bases outside the gene matches: 7. The germline CDR1 and CDR2 sequences are MNHEY and SVGAGI. This CDR3 is built from 15 residues. The DNA for the CDR3 is TGTGCCAGCAGAATCGGGCGGGGGGTCTACAATGAGCAGTTCTTC. Its translation is CASRIGRGVYNEQFF.

The chain recombines TRBV5-4 with TRBJ2-5; TRBD2 matches at 11 bases. J was trimmed by 2 bases and V by 4 bases; bases with no gene match: 7. The CDR3 loop spans 16 amino acids. Looked up from germline, CDR1 is SGHNT and CDR2 is YYREEE (reference sequence). The CDR3 nucleotides are TGTGCCAGCAGCCAGGAAATAGCGGGGGGGCAAGAGACCCAGTACTTC. Its translation: CASSQEIAGGQETQYF.